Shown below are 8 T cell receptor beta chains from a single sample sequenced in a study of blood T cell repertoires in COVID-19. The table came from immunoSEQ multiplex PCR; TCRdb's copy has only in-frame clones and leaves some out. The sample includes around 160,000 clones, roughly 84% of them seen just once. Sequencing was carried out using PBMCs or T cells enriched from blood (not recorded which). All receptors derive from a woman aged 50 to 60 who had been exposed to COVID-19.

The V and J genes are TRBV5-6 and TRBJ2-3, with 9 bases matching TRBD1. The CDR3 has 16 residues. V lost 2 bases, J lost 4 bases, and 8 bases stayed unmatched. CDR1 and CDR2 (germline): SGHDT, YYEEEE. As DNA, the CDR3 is TGTGCCAGCAGCTTCCTGGACAGGGGCCTCCCAGATACGCAGTATTTT. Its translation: CASSFLDRGLPDTQYF.

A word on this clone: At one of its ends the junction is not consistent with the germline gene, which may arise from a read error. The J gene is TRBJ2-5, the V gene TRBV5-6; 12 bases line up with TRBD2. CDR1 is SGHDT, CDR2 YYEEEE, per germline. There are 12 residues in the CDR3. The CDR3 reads CASSAWTSGAHF. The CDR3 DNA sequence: TGTGCCAGCAGCGCGTGGACTAGCGGGGCCCACTTC.

CDR3 DNA sequence: TGTGCCAGCAGCCTAGTCCGGGGAGGCTATGGCTACACCTTC. Its translation is CASSLVRGGYGYTF. V is TRBV3-1 (or the pseudogene TRBV3-2) and J is TRBJ1-2; D gene unclear. The CDR3 runs to 14 residues. CDR1 LGHDT and CDR2 YNNKEL come from the germline V gene (reference sequence). With 4 bases removed from V and 4 bases from J, the gap between germline ends came to 13 bases.

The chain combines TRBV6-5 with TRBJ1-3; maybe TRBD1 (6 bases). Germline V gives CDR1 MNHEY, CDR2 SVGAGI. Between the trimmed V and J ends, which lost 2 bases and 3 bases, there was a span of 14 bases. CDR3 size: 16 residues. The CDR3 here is CASSYRAGVGGNTIYF. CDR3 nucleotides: TGTGCCAGCAGTTACAGGGCAGGGGTTGGTGGAAACACCATATATTTT.

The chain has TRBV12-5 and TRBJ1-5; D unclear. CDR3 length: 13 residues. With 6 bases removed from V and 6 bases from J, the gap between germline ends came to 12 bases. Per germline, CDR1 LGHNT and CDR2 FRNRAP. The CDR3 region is CASGNSEGQPQHF. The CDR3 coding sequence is TGTGCTAGTGGAAACTCCGAGGGTCAGCCCCAGCATTTT.

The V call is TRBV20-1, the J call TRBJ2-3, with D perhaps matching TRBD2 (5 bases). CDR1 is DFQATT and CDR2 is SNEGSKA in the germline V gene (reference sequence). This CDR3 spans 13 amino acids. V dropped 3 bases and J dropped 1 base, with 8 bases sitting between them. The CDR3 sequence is CSASSARTDTQYF. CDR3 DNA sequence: TGCAGTGCTAGTAGCGCTCGCACAGATACGCAGTATTTT.

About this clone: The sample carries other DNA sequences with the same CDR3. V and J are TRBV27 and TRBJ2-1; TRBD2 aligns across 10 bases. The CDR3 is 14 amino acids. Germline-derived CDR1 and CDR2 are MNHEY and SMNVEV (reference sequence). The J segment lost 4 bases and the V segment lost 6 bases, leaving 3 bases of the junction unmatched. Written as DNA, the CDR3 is TGTGCCAGCAGGGGACTAGCGCCTTACAATGAGCAGTTCTTC. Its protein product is CASRGLAPYNEQFF.

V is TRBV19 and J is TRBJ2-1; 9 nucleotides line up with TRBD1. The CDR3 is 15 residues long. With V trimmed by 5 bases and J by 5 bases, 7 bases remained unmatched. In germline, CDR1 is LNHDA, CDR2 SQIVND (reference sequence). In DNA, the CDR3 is TGTGCCAGTAGTGAGGCGGGACAGGGAAACAATGAGCAGTTCTTC. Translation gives CASSEAGQGNNEQFF.